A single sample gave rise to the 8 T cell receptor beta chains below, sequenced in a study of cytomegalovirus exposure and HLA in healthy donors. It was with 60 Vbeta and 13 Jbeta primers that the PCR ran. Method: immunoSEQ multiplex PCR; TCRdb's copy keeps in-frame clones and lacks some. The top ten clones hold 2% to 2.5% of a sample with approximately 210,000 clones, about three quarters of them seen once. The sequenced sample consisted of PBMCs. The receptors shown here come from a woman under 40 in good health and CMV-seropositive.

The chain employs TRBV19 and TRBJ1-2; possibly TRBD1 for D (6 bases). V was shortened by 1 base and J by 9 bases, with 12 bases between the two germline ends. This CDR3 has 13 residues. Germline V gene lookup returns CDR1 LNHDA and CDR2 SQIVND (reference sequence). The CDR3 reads CASSIGTVPSYTF. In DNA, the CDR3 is TGTGCCAGTAGTATAGGGACAGTTCCTAGCTACACCTTC.

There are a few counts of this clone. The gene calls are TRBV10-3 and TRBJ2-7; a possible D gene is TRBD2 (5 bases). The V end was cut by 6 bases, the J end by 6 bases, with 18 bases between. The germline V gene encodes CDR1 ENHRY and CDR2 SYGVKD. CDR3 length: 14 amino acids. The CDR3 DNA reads TGTGCCATCAGACATCTGGAGGAAGCCGGCGAGCAGTACTTC. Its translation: CAIRHLEEAGEQYF.

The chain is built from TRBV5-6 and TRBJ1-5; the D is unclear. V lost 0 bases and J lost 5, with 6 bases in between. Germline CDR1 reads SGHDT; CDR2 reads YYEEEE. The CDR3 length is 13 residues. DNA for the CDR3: TGTGCCAGCAGCTTGGACTGGTATCAGCCCCAGCATTTT. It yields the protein CASSLDWYQPQHF. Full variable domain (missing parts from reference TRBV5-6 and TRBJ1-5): DAGVTQSPTHLIKTRGQQVTLRCSPKSGHDTVSWYQQALGQGPQFIFQYYEEEERQRGNFPDRFSGHQFPNYSSELNVNALLLGDSALYLCASSLDWYQPQHFGDGTRLSIL.

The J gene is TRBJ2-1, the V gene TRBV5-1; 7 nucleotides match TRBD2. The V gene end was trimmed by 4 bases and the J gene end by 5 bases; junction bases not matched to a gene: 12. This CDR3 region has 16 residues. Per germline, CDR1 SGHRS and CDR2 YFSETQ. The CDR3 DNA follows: TGCGCCAGCAGCAGGTCGGGCGGGGGAACCCACAATGAGCAGTTCTTC. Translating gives CASSRSGGGTHNEQFF.

The CDR3 region has the DNA TGCAGCGTTGAAGATCCTAAGTACAATGAGCAGTTCTTC. Its translation is CSVEDPKYNEQFF. The rearrangement joins TRBV29-1 to TRBJ2-1; D remains unclear. This CDR3 has 13 residues. Germline assignment: CDR1 SQVTM and CDR2 ANQGSEA. The germline V and J ends were trimmed by 0 bases and 4 bases, with 7 bases remaining between them.

DNA of the CDR3: TGTGCCAGCAGCGTGACAGGGGCATTTAATAACTATGGCTACACCTTC. It yields the protein CASSVTGAFNNYGYTF. The chain carries TRBV9 and TRBJ1-2; 8 bases map to TRBD1. V dropped 2 bases and J dropped 1; count of bases not matched to a gene: 7. The CDR3 covers 16 residues. Germline V gives CDR1 SGDLS, CDR2 YYNGEE.

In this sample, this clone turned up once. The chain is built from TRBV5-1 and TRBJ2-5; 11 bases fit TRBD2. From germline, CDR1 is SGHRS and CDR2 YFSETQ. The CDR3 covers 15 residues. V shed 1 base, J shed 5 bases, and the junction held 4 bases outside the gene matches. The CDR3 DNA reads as TGCGCCAGCAGCTTGTCCCTAGCGGGAGGTGAGACCCAGTACTTC. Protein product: CASSLSLAGGETQYF.

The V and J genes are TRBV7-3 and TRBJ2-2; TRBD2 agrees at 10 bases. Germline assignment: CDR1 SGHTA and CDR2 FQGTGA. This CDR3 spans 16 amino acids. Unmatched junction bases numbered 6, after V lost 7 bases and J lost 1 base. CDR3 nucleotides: TGTGCCAGCACTAGCGGGAGTGTCAAGAACACCGGGGAGCTGTTTTTT. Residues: CASTSGSVKNTGELFF.